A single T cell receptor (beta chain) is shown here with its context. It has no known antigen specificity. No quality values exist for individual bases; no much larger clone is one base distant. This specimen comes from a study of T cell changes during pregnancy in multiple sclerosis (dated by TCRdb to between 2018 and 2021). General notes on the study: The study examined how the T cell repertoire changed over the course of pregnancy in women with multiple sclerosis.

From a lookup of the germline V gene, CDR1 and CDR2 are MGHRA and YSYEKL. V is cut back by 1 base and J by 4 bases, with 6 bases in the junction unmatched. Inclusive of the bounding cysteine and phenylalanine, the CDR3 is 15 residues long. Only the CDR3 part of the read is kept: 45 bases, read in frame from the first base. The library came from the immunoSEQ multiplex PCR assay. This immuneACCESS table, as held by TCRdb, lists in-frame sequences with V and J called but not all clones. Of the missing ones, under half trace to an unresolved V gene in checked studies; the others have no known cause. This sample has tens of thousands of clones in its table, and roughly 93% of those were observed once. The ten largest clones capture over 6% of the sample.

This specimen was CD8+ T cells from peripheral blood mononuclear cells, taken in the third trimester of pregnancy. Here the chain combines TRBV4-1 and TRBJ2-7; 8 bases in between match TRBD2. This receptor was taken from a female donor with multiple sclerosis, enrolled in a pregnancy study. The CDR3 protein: CASSQAIAGTYEQYF. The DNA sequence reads TGCGCCAGCAGCCAAGCTATAGCGGGGACGTACGAGCAGTACTTC.